This T cell receptor beta chain was retrieved from a study of T cells after yellow fever vaccination. MiXCR was run by TCRdb on the 5' RACE reads, yielding one entry per CDR3 protein. The table lists approximately 350,000 distinct CDR3 sequences, about 9.9% of them singletons. CDR1 is SGHDN, CDR2 FVKESK, per germline. The CDR3 loop spans 15 amino acids. Trimming removed 0 bases from V and 3 bases from J, with 11 bases in between. This clonotype appeared a few times. The antigen is unknown. Study-wide results and limits: Though it reached lower strength, the secondary response hit its peak faster, day 5 versus 15. The study noted that FACS-sorted repertoires could contain abundant clonotypes contaminating from the bulk population.

V is TRBV14 and J is TRBJ1-2, with D unclear. This sequence originates from a man between 18 and 29 years old who received the YFV17D yellow fever vaccine. The sequencing used PBMCs, collected on the day of the first yellow fever vaccination. CDR3 in amino acids: CASSQDHYVDYGYTF. CDR3 nucleotide sequence: TGTGCCAGCAGCCAAGACCATTACGTAGACTATGGCTACACCTTC.